This T cell receptor (beta chain) came from a study of T cells after posttransplantation cyclophosphamide (dated by TCRdb to about 2016). The study in broad terms: Using TRB sequencing, the study followed how the T cell repertoire reconstituted after myeloablative bone marrow transplantation in which posttransplantation cyclophosphamide served as GVHD prophylaxis. Samples from roughly 35 PTCy-treated patients, along with samples from some 16 of their related bone marrow donors, underwent antigen receptor sequencing. Blood from every one of the 34 PTCy patients who had 1-year posttransplant specimens underwent TRB sequencing. In 3 patients, up to about 3 additional blood samples taken between 2 and 5.2 years after transplant also underwent TRB sequencing, as did pretransplant blood from 4 patients. Because TRA and TRB clonality correlated tightly in 9 samples, later TCR analyses were limited to TRB. Public TRB sequences were checked against a database of over 3,000 sequences associated with responses to pathogens, tumor antigens, self-antigens and alloantigens. Results and caveats for the whole study, not just this receptor: Donor-recipient similarity was low at 1-2 months but increased during the first year, and donor CD8+ memory clones often dominated later blood repertoires. Across the approximately 46 patients, TRB clonality was highly associated with recipient CMV seropositivity and CMV reactivation, and diversity with PTCy was similar to that in the CNI/methotrexate controls. The TRB repertoires of T cells infiltrating skin or the GI tract showed only limited overlap with the TRB repertoires found in blood.

Genomic DNA was the input for TRB sequencing, which was run either with the immunoSEQ assay at survey resolution or with the hsTCRB kit. As for how the authors treated the data: The immunoSEQ software was used for initial read processing, and the LymphoSeq R package was used for repertoire analyses. Clonality was calculated as 1 minus normalized Shannon entropy, and the Gini coefficient was also calculated for each TRB dataset. To infer phenotypes in unsorted samples, TRB sequences from sorted subsets of the recipient or donor were mapped onto the unsorted samples of the same recipient. The table was pulled from immuneACCESS by TCRdb, which kept in-frame rearrangements only. Such tables lose some clones; where checked, under half of the loss comes from unresolved V genes, and the rest has no known cause. V, J and clone size derive from that table, while D and trimming were established from the DNA sequence. For this sample the table gives 20,000 to 25,000 clones, of which around 73% were detected only once. The top ten hold 0.65% of the sample.

Worth noting for this clone: The antigen this receptor binds is unknown. Base qualities are missing; no much larger clone stands one base away.

Related bone marrow donors provided peripheral blood samples on the day of marrow donation. Peripheral blood and bone marrow mononuclear cells were isolated by Ficoll-Hypaque density centrifugation and were cryopreserved. FACS on a FACSAria II was used to sort CD4+ and CD8+ T cells, including the naive and memory subsets. At the junction V is shortened by 3 bases and J by 7 bases, with 12 bases in between. Including cysteine and phenylalanine, the CDR3 has 12 amino acids. Just CDR3 DNA is preserved here, 36 bases in frame from base 1. CDR1 GTSNPN and CDR2 SVGIG are derived from the germline V gene (reference sequence).

The rearrangement combines TRBV30 with TRBJ1-1, with a weak D call of TRBD1 (5 bases match). The origin of this receptor is an older woman in good health, CMV-negative, and a related stem cell transplant donor. The material sequenced was memory CD4+ T cells sorted from PBMCs. The CDR3 reads as follows: CAWRDQGGEAFF. The DNA reads as follows: TGTGCCTGGAGGGATCAGGGTGGTGAAGCTTTCTTT.